The 15 T cell receptor beta chains listed next were all sequenced from one sample in a study of T-cell reconstitution after alpha-beta-depleted transplantation in children. The library targeted TCRbeta and was prepared with unique molecular identifiers. One entry per CDR3 protein results from TCRdb running MiXCR on the PCR reads. There are a few hundred thousand distinct CDR3 sequences in the sample; approximately 10% occur only once, and approximately 2.3% lies in the top ten. Sample: PBMCs from the stem cell graft donor, taken from the stem cell graft. These receptor sequences come from a human donor who donated a stem cell graft to a child with acute lymphoblastic leukemia.

In its sample, this clonotype was seen many times. The chain links TRBV11-2 to TRBJ2-3; 8 positions match TRBD2. Germline V gene lookup returns CDR1 SGHAT and CDR2 FQNNGV. The CDR3 totals 14 residues. Trimming took 5 bases from V and 3 from J; bases not matched to a gene: 4. CDR3 amino acids: CASSPRLATDTQYF. The CDR3 DNA reads TGTGCCAGCAGCCCTAGACTAGCGACAGATACGCAGTATTTT.

This chain joins TRBV7-8 and TRBJ1-5; D remains unclear. From germline, CDR1 is SGHVS and CDR2 FQNEAQ. Trimming took 7 bases from V and 6 from J, leaving 7 bases between them. The CDR3 loop spans 11 amino acids. The DNA for the CDR3 is TGTGCCAGCACCCTCAGTCAGCCCCAGCATTTT. The encoded protein is CASTLSQPQHF.

The rearrangement joins TRBV4-1 to TRBJ1-1; no clear D gene. The CDR3 is 17 amino acids. Per the germline V gene, CDR1 is MGHRA and CDR2 is YSYEKL. Trimming shortened V by 0 bases and J by 3 bases, and 17 bases separated the two germline ends. The CDR3 DNA reads TGCGCCAGCAGCCAAGAGAGGAGTTACATCGTGGACACTGAAGCTTTCTTT. Its protein is CASSQERSYIVDTEAFF.

This clonotype was observed a handful of times. The chain uses TRBV7-8 and TRBJ2-2; weak D call: TRBD1 (6 bases). Germline V gives CDR1 SGHVS, CDR2 FQNEAQ. The CDR3 is 14 amino acids. The germline V and J ends were trimmed by 4 bases and 5 bases, with 11 bases remaining between them. CDR3 DNA sequence: TGTGCCAGCAGCTACGAGACAGGAACCGGGGAGCTGTTTTTT. The encoded protein is CASSYETGTGELFF.

V usage is TRBV11-2 and J usage is TRBJ1-2; TRBD1 might be the D (5 bases). Germline CDR1 is SGHAT and CDR2 is FQNNGV. Trimming stripped 0 bases from V and 0 bases from J, with 8 bases between. CDR3 length equals 15 residues. CDR3 nucleotide sequence: TGTGCCAGCAGCTTAGAGAGGGGACCTAACTATGGCTACACCTTC. It yields the protein CASSLERGPNYGYTF.

The V call is TRBV12-3 or TRBV12-4, the J call TRBJ2-5, with 9 bases fitting TRBD2. Trimming took 3 bases from V and 1 from J; bases not matched to a gene: 6. The CDR3 has 16 amino acids. CDR3 sequence (DNA): TGTGCCAGCAGTTTTGTGCTAGCGGGGCTCCAAGAGACCCAGTACTTC. Protein sequence: CASSFVLAGLQETQYF.

The rearrangement links TRBV7-8 to TRBJ2-7; 7 positions agree with TRBD1. Unmatched junction bases numbered 8, after V lost 6 bases and J lost 0 bases. The CDR3 totals 15 residues. Germline loops: CDR1 SGHVS, CDR2 FQNEAQ. The CDR3 here is CASSYGTASSYEQYF. The DNA for the CDR3 is TGTGCCAGCAGTTACGGGACAGCGAGCTCCTACGAGCAGTACTTC. The full variable domain, rest sourced from reference TRBV7-8 and TRBJ2-7, is GAGVSQSPRYKVAKRGQDVALRCDPISGHVSLFWYQQALGQGPEFLTYFQNEAQLDKSGLPSDRFFAERPEGSVSTLKIQRTQQEDSAVYLCASSYGTASSYEQYFGPGTRLTVT.

This clonotype was observed a handful of times. The V and J genes are TRBV11-1 and TRBJ2-7; D is possibly TRBD2 (6 bases). Germline-derived CDR1 and CDR2 are SGHAT and FQDESV (reference sequence). The CDR3 is 15 residues long. The V end was cut by 4 bases, the J end by 3 bases, with 16 bases between. CDR3 nucleotides: TGTGCCAGCAGCTCTCCGGGACTGGGGAACTACGAGCAGTACTTC. It translates to CASSSPGLGNYEQYF.

The chain has TRBV7-2 and TRBJ1-1; perhaps TRBD1 as D (5 bases). Germline values: CDR1 SGHTA, CDR2 FQGNSA. The CDR3 sequence is 15 residues long. V dropped 5 bases and J dropped 3 bases, with 16 bases sitting between them. The CDR3 spells CASSIDGGGDTEAFF. The CDR3 nucleotides read TGTGCCAGCAGCATAGACGGGGGTGGGGACACTGAAGCTTTCTTT.

V gene TRBV6-5 combines with J gene TRBJ2-2, with 7 bases identical to TRBD2. Trimming at V came to 2 bases and at J to 6 bases, leaving 12 bases not matched to a gene. CDR1 is MNHEY, CDR2 SVGAGI, per germline. The CDR3 totals 17 residues. CDR3 sequence (DNA): TGTGCCAGCAGTTACACTAGCGCGTGGGGCTCCTCCGGGGAGCTGTTTTTT. Translated: CASSYTSAWGSSGELFF.

This clonotype was observed a few times. The chain uses TRBV20-1 and TRBJ1-5; D may be TRBD1 (5 bases). V shed 3 bases and J shed 0 bases, with 12 bases lying between them. The CDR3 sequence is 15 residues long. CDR1 and CDR2 (germline): DFQATT, SNEGSKA (reference sequence). CDR3 protein: CSASGGGGSNQPQHF. CDR3 coding DNA: TGCAGTGCTAGTGGTGGGGGGGGTAGCAATCAGCCCCAGCATTTT.

This clonotype was counted between two and nine times. This chain connects TRBV4-1 to TRBJ1-5; no definite D call. The CDR3 covers 14 residues. V was cut by 1 base and J by 3 bases, with 7 bases left in between. Germline V lookup: CDR1 MGHRA, CDR2 YSYEKL. The CDR3 DNA reads TGCGCCAGCAGCCAAGTGGTAGACAATCAGCCCCAGCATTTT. This translates into CASSQVVDNQPQHF.

This chain uses TRBV27 with TRBJ1-2; D is unclear. Trimming left V 3 bases short and J 2 bases short, with 16 bases between. Germline V CDR1 and CDR2: MNHEY, SMNVEV (reference sequence). The CDR3 is 16 amino acids. Here the CDR3 reads CASSFRAAIINYGYTF. As DNA, the CDR3 is TGTGCCAGCAGTTTTCGGGCGGCTATTATCAACTATGGCTACACCTTC.

This clonotype has a handful of counts. The rearrangement links TRBV28 to TRBJ2-1; D is unresolved. Germline V CDR1 and CDR2: MDHEN, SYDVKM. CDR3 size: 11 residues. V lost 8 bases, J lost 3 bases, and 5 bases lay in between. CDR3 protein: CASGNYNEQFF. The CDR3 coding sequence is TGTGCCAGCGGGAACTACAATGAGCAGTTCTTC.

This clonotype was seen more than once but under ten times. The chain couples TRBV29-1 to TRBJ2-7, with D tentatively TRBD2 (6 bases). V was clipped by 7 bases and J by 6 bases, with 16 bases between them. The germline V gene has CDR1 SQVTM and CDR2 ANQGSEA. The CDR3 is 12 amino acids. The CDR3 bases are TGCAGCGGCCCGGGAGCCATGATCGAGCAGTACTTC. Protein: CSGPGAMIEQYF.